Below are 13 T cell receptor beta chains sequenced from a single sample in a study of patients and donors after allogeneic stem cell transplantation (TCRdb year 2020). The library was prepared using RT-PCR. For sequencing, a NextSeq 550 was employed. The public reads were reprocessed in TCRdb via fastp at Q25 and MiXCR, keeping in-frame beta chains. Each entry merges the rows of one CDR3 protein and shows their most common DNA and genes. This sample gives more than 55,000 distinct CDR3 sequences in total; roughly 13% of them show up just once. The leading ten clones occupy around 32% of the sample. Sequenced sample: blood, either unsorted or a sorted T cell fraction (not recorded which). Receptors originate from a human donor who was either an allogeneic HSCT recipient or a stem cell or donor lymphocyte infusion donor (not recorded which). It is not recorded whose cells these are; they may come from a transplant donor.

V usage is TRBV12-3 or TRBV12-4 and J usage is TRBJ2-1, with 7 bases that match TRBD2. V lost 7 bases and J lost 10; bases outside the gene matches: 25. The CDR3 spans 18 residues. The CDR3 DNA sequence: TGTGCCAGCACACTCCGGCTGTCTTTAGCGGGCCGAAAGGGCGAGCAGTTCTTC. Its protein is CASTLRLSLAGRKGEQFF.

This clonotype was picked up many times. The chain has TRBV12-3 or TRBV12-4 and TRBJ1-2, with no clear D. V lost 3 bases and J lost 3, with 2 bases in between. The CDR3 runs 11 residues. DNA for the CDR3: TGTGCCAGCAGTTTTGACTATGGCTACACCTTC. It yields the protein CASSFDYGYTF.

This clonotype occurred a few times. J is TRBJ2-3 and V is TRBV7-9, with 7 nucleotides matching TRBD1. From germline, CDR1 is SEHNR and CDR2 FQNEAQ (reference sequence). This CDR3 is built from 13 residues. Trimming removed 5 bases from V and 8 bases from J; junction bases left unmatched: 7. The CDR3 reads CASSLQAGGTQYF. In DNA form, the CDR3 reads TGTGCCAGCAGCCTCCAGGCAGGGGGTACGCAGTATTTT.

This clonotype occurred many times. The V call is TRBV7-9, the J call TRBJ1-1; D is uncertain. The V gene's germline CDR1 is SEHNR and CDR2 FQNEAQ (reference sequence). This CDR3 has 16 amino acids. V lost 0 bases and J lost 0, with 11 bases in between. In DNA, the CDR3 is TGTGCCAGCAGCTTAGCGAGCGCGGGGTTGAACACTGAAGCTTTCTTT. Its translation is CASSLASAGLNTEAFF.

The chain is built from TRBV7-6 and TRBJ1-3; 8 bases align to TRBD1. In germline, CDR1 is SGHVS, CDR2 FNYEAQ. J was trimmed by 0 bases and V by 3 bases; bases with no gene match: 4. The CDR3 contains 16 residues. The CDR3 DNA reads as TGTGCCAGCAGCTTGGGACAGGAGTACTCTGGAAACACCATATATTTT. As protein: CASSLGQEYSGNTIYF.

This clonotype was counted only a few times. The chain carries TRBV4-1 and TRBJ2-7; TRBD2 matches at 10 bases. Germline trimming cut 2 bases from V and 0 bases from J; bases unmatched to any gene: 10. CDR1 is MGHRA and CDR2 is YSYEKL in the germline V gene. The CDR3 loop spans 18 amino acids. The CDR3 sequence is CASSQSGSGRGFSYEQYF. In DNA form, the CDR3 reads TGCGCCAGCAGCCAATCGGGCAGCGGGAGGGGTTTCTCCTACGAGCAGTACTTC.

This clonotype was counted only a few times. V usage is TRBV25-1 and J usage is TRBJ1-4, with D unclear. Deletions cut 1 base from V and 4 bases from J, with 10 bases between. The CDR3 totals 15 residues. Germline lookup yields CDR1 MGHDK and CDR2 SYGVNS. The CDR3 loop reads CASSESLQINEKLFF. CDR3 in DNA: TGTGCCAGCAGTGAATCCTTACAGATTAATGAAAAACTGTTTTTT.

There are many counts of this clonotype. DNA for the CDR3: TGTGCCAGCAGCTTAGGGGACCTAGCCGAAGCTTTCTTT. It encodes CASSLGDLAEAFF. The chain employs TRBV7-9 and TRBJ1-1, with D possibly being TRBD1 (5 bases). V was trimmed by 1 base and J by 8 bases, leaving 11 bases between them. Germline-derived CDR1 and CDR2 are SEHNR and FQNEAQ (reference sequence). The CDR3 totals 13 residues.

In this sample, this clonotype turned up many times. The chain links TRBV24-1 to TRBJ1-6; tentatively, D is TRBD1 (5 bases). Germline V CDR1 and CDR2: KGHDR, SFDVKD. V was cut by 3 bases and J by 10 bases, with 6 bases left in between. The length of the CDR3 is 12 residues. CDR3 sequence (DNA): TGTGCCACCAGTGATCGGGGCTCACCCCTCCACTTT. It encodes CATSDRGSPLHF.

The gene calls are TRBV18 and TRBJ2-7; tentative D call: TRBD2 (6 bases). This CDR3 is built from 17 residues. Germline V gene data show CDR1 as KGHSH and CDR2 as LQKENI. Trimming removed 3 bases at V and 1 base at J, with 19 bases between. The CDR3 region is CASSPNLGRDPSYEQYF. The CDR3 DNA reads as TGTGCCAGCTCACCGAATCTGGGGCGGGACCCATCCTACGAGCAGTACTTC.

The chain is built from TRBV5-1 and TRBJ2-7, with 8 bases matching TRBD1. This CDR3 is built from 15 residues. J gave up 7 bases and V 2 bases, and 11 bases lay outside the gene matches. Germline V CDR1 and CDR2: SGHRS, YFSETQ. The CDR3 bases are TGCGCCAGCAGCTTCGGACAGGGCATTACGGAAGAGCAGTACTTC. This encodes CASSFGQGITEEQYF.

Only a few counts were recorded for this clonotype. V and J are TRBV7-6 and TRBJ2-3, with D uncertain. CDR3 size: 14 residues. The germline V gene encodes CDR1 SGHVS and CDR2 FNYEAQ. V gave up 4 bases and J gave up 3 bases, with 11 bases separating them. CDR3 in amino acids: CASSSFLRTDTQYF. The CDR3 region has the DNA TGTGCCAGCAGCTCCTTCTTACGAACAGATACGCAGTATTTT. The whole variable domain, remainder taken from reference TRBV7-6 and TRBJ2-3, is GAGVSQSPRYKVTKRGQDVALRCDPISGHVSLYWYRQALGQGPEFLTYFNYEAQQDKSGLPNDRFSAERPEGSISTLTIQRTEQRDSAMYRCASSSFLRTDTQYFGPGTRLTVL.

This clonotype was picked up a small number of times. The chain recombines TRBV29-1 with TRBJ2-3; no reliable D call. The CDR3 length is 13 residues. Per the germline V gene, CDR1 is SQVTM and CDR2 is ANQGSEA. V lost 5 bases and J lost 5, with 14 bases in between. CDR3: CSVHARFLDTQYF. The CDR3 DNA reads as TGCAGCGTTCATGCGAGATTTCTAGATACGCAGTATTTT.